This TCR beta chain comes out of a study of blood T cell repertoires in COVID-19. Study-level background: Samples came from the United States, Italy and Spain, spanning acute and convalescent COVID-19. Sources were T cells, B-cell-depleted T cells, or PBMCs; the material itself was cDNA or gDNA.

The V and J ends lost 4 bases and 2 bases respectively, with 10 bases between them. The V gene's germline CDR1 is SGHRS and CDR2 YFSETQ. The CDR3 runs 13 residues. The authors' processing: From reference gene primer amplification, estimates of nucleated cell counts were derived. Some clones are missing from TCRdb's copy, which holds only in-frame ones; the method was immunoSEQ multiplex PCR. V and J calls and clone size are given by that table; D and trimming were obtained from the DNA. This repertoire shows over 95,000 clones, roughly 85% found once; its top ten account for under 4%. In its sample, this clone was seen many times.

This TCR was recovered from a man aged 40-50 years with acute or convalescent COVID-19. What was sequenced was peripheral blood. This sequence joins TRBV5-1 and TRBJ2-7, with D unclear. CDR3: CASSGSSAYEQYF. In DNA form, the CDR3 reads TGCGCCAGCAGCGGCAGTTCCGCCTACGAGCAGTACTTC.